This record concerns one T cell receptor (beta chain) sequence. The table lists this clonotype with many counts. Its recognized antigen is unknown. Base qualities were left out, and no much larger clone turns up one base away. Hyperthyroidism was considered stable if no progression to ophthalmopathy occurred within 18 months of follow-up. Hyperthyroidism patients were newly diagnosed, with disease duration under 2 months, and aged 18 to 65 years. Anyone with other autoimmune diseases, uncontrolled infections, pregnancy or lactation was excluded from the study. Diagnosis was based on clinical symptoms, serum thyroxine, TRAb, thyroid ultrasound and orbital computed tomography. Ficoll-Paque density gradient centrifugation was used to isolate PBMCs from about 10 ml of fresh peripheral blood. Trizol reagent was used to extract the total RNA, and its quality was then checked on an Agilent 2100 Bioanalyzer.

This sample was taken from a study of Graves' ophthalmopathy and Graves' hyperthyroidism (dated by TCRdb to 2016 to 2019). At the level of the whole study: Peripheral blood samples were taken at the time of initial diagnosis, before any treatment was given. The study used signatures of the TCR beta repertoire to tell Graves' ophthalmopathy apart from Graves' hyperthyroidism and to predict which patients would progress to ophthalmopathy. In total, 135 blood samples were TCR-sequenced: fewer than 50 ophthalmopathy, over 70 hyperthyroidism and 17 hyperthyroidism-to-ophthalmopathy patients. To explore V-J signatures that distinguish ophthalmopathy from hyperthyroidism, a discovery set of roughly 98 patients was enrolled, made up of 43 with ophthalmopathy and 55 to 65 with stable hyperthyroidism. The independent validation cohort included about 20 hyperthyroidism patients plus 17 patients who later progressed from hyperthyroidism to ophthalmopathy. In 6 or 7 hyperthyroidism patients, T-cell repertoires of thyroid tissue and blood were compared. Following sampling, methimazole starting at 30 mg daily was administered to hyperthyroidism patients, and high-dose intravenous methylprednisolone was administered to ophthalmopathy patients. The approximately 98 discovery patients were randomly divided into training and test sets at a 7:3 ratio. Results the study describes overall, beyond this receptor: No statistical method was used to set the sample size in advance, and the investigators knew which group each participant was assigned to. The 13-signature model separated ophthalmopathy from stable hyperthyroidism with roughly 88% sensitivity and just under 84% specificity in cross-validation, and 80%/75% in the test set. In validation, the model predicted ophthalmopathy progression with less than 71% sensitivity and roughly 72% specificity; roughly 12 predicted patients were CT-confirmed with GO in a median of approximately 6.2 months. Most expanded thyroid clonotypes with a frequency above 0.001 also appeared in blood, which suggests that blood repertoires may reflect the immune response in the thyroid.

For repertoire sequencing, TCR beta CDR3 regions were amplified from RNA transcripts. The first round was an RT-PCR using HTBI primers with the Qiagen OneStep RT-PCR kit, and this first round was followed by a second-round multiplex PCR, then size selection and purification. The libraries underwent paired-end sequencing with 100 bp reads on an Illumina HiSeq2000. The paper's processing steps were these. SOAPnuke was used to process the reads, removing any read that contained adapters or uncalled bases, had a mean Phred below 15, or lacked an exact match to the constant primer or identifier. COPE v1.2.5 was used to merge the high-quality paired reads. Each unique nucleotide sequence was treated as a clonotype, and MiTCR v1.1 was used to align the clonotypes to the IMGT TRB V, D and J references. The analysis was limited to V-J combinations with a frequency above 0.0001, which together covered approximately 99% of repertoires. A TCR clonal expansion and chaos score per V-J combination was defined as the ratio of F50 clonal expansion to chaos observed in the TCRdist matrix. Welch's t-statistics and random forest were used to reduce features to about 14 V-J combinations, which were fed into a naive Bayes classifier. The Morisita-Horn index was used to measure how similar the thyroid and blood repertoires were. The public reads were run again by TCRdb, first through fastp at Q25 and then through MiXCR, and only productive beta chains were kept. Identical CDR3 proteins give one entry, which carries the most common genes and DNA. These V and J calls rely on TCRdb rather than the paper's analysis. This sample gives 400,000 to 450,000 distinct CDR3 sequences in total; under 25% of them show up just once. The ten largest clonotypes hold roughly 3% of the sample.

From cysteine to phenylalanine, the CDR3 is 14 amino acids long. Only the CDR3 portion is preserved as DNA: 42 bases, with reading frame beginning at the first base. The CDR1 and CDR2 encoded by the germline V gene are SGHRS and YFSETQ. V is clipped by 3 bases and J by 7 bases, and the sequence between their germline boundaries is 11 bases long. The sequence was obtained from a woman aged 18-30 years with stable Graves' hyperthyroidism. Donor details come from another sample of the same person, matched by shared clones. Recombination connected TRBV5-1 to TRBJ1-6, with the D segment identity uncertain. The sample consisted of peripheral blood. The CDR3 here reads CASSSDGSNSPLHF. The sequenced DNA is TGCGCCAGCAGCTCAGACGGATCCAATTCACCCCTCCACTTT.